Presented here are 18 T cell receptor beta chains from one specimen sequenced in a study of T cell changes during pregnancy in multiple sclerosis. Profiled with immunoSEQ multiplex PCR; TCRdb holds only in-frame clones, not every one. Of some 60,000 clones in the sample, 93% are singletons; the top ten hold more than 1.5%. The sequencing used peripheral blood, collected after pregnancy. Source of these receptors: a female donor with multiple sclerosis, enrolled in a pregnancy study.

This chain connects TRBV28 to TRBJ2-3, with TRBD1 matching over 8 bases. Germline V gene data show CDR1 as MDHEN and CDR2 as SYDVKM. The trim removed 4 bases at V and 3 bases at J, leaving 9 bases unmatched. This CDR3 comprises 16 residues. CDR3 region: CASSSPGTGGTDTQYF. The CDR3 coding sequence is TGTGCCAGCAGTTCCCCCGGGACAGGAGGAACAGATACGCAGTATTTT.

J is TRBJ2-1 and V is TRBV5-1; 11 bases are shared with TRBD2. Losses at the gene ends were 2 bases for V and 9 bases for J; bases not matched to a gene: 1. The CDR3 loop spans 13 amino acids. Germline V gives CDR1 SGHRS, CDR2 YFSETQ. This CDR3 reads CASSFTSGGEQFF. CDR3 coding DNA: TGCGCCAGCAGCTTTACTAGCGGGGGTGAGCAGTTCTTC.

The CDR3 loop reads CASSDSGQGARNEQFF. As DNA, the CDR3 is TGCGCCAGCAGCGATTCGGGACAGGGTGCGAGGAATGAGCAGTTCTTC. The chain uses TRBV10-2 and TRBJ2-1; 9 bases are a match to TRBD1. Trimming at V came to 6 bases and at J to 7 bases, leaving 13 bases not matched to a gene. There are 16 residues in the CDR3. Looked up from germline, CDR1 is WSHSY and CDR2 is SAAADI.

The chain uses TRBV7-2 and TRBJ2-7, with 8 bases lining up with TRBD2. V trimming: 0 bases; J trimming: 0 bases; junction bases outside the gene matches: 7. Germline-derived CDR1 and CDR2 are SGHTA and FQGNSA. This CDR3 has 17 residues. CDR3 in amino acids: CASSLAVASGYSYEQYF. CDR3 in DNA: TGTGCCAGCAGCTTAGCGGTGGCTAGCGGGTACTCCTACGAGCAGTACTTC.

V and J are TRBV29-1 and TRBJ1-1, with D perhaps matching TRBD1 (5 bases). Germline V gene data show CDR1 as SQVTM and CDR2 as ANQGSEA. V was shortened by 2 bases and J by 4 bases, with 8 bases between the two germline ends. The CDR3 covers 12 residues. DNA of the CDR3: TGCAGCGTTGAAAAGGGGATCACTGAAGCTTTCTTT. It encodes CSVEKGITEAFF. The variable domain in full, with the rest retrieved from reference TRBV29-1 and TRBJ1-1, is SAVISQKPSRDICQRGTSLTIQCQVDSQVTMMFWYRQQPGQSLTLIATANQGSEATYESGFVIDKFPISRPNLTFSTLTVSNMSPEDSSIYLCSVEKGITEAFFGQGTRLTVV.

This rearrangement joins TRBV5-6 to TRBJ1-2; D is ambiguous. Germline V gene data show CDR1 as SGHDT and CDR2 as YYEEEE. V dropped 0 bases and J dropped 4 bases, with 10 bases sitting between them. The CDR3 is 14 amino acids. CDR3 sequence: CASSLDGGSYGYTF. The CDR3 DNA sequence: TGTGCCAGCAGCTTGGATGGAGGAAGCTATGGCTACACCTTC.

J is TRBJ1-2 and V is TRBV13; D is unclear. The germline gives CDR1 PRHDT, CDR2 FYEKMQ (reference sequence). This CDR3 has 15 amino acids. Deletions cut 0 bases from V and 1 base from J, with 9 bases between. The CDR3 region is CASSLGDTGNYGYTF. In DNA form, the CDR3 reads TGTGCCAGCAGCTTAGGGGATACGGGTAACTATGGCTACACCTTC.

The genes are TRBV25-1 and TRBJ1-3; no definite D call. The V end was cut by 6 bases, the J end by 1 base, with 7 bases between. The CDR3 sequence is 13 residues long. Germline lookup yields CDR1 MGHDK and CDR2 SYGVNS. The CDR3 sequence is CASSRTSGNTIYF. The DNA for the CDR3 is TGTGCCAGCAGCCGCACATCTGGAAACACCATATATTTT.

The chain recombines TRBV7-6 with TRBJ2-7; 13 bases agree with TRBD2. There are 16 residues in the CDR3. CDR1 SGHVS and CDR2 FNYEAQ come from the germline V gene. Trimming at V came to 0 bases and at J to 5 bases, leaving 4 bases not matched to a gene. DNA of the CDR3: TGTGCCAGCAGCTTAGCGGCAGGACTAGCGGGAGACGAGCAGTACTTC. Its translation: CASSLAAGLAGDEQYF.

CDR3 loop: CASSLGDYNEQFF. The CDR3 bases are TGCGCCAGCAGCCTGGGCGACTACAATGAGCAGTTCTTC. The rearrangement joins TRBV4-1 to TRBJ2-1; D gene uncertain. The CDR3 covers 13 residues. Germline V gives CDR1 MGHRA, CDR2 YSYEKL. The V and J ends lost 4 bases and 3 bases respectively, with 7 bases between them.

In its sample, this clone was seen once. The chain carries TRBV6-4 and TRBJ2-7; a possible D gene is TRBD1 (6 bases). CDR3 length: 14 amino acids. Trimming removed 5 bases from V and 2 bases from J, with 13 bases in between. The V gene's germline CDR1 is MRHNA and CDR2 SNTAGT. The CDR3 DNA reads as TGTGCCAGCAGTTTCCCTACAGGGACCTACGAGCAGTACTTC. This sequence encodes CASSFPTGTYEQYF.

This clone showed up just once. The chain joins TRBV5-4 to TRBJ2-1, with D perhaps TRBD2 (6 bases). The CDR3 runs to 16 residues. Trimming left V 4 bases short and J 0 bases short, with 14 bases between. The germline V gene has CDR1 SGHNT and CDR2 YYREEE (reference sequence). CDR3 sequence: CASSNLAPSSYNEQFF. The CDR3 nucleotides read TGTGCCAGCAGCAACCTAGCGCCTAGCTCCTACAATGAGCAGTTCTTC.

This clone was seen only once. The CDR3 is CASSSLAGRETQYF. DNA of the CDR3: TGCGCCAGCAGCTCTTTAGCGGGAAGGGAGACCCAGTACTTC. V is TRBV5-1 and J is TRBJ2-5, with 8 bases lining up with TRBD2. Trimming at V came to 3 bases and at J to 5 bases, leaving 6 bases not matched to a gene. The germline gives CDR1 SGHRS, CDR2 YFSETQ. The CDR3 is made up of 14 amino acids.

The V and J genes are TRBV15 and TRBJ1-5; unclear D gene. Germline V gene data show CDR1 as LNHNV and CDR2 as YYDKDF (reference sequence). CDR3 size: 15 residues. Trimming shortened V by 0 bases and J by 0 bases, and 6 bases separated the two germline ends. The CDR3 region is CATSREANSNQPQHF. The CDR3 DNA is TGTGCCACCAGCAGAGAAGCGAATAGCAATCAGCCCCAGCATTTT.

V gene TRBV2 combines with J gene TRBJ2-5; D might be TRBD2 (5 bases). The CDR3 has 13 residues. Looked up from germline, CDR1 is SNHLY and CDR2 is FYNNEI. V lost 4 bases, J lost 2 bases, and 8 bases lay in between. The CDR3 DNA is TGTGCCAGCAGTGGAGGGAGACAAGAGACCCAGTACTTC. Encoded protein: CASSGGRQETQYF.

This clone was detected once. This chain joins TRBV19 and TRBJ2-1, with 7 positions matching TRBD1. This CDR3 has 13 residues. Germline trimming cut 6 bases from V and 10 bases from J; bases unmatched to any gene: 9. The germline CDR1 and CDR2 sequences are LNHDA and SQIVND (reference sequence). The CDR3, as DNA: TGTGCCAGTAGCGCTCGACAGGGCGAGGAGCAGTTCTTC. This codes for CASSARQGEEQFF.

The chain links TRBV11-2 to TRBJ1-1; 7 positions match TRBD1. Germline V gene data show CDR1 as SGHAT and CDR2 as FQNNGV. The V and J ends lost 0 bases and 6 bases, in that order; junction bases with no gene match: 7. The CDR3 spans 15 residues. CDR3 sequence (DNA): TGTGCCAGCAGCTTAGATCCCAGGGGGAGAGCTGAAGCTTTCTTT. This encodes CASSLDPRGRAEAFF.

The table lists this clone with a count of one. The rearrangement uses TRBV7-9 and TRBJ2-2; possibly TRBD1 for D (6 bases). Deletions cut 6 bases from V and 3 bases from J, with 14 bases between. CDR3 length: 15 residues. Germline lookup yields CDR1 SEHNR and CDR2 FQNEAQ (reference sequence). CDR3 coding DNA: TGTGCCAGCAGAACAGGGCCTAGGGACACCGGGGAGCTGTTTTTT. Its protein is CASRTGPRDTGELFF.